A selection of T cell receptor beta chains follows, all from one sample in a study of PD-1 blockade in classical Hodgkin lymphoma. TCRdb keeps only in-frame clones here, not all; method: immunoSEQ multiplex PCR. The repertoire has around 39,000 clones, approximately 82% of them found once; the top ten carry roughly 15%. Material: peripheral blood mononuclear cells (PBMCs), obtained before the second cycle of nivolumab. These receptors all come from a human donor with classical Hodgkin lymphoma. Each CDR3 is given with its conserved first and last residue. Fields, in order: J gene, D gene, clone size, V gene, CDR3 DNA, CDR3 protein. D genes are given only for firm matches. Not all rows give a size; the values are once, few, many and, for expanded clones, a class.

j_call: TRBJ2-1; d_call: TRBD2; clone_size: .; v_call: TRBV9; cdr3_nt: TGTGCCAGCAGCGTAGTTGGGCGGGGGGACAATGAGCAGTTCTTC; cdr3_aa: CASSVVGRGDNEQFF
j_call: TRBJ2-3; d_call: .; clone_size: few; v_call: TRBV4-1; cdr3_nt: TGCGCCAGCAGCCAAGATGACGGCACTCTCAAATTAGATACGCAGTATTTT; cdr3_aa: CASSQDDGTLKLDTQYF
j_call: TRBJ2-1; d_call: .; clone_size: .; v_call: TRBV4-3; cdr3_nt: TGCGCCAGCAGCCAAGACTTGGACCGTGAGCAGTTCTTC; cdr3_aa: CASSQDLDREQFF
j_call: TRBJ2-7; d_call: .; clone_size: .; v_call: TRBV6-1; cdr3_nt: TGTGCCAGCAGTGAACGTGTCACAGAATCCTACGAGCAGTACTTC; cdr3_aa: CASSERVTESYEQYF
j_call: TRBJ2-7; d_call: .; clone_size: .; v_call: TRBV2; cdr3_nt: TGTGCCACCTCCGGGCCGTTTGTCTACGAGCAGTACTTC; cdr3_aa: CATSGPFVYEQYF
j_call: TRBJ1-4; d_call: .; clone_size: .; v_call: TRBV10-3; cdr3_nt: TGTGCCATCAGTTCCGGGGGGGATGAAAAACTGTTTTTT; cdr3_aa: CAISSGGDEKLFF
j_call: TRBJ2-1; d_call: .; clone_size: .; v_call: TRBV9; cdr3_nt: TGTGCCAGCAGCGTAGAAGGGGGGTACAATGAGCAGTTCTTC; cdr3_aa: CASSVEGGYNEQFF
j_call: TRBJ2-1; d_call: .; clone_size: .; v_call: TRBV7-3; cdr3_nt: TGTGCCAGCAGCCCCCCCAGTGGTGAGCAGTTCTTC; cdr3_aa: CASSPPSGEQFF
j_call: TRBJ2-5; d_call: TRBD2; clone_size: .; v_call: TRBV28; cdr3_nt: TGTGCCAGCAGTCCTTCGGATCAGCGGGGGGCCCAAGAGACCCAGTACTTC; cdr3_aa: CASSPSDQRGAQETQYF
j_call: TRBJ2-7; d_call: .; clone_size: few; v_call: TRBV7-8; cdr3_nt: TGTGCCAGCAGCCCAGGATGGCCCAGCGGTCTAGCTAACGAGCAGTACTTC; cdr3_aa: CASSPGWPSGLANEQYF
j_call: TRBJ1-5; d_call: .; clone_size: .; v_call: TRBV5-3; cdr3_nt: TGTGCCAGTGTCCCGGGACGGAGTAGCAATCAGCCCCAGCATTTT; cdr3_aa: CASVPGRSSNQPQHF
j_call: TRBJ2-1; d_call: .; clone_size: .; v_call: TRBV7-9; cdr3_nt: TGTGCCAGCAGCCCACCCCGTCGACAGAGAACCAATGAGCAGTTCTTC; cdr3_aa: CASSPPRRQRTNEQFF
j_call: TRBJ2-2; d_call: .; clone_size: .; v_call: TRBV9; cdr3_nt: TGTGCCAGCAGCGTAGCTGGCGGGGCGAACACCGGGGAGCTGTTTTTT; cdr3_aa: CASSVAGGANTGELFF
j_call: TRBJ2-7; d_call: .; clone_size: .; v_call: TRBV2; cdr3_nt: TGTGCCAGCAGTGATTCCTACGAGCAGTACTTC; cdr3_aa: CASSDSYEQYF
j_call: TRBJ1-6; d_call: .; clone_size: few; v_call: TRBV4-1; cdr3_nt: TGCGCCAGCAGCCAAGATATGGGCGGACCGCTAGCGAATTCACCCCTCCACTTT; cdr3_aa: CASSQDMGGPLANSPLHF
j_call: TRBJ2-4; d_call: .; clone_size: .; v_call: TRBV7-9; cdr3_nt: TGTGCCAGCAGCTCGGACAGCGGCGGGAACATTCAGTACTTC; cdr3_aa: CASSSDSGGNIQYF